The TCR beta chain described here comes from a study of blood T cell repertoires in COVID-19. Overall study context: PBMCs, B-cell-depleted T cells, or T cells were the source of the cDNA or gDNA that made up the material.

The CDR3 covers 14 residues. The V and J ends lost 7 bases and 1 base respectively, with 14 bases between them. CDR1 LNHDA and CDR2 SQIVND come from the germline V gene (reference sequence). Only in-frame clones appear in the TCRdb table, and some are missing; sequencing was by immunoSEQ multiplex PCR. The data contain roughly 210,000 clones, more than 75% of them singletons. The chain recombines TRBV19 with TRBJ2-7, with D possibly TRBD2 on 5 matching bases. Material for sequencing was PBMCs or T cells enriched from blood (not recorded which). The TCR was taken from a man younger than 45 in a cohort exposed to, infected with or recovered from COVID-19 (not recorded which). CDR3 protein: CASTYSRDSYEQYF. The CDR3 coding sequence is TGTGCCAGTACCTATAGTCGGGATTCCTACGAGCAGTACTTC.